What follows are 28 T cell receptor beta chains derived from one specimen sequenced in a study of T cell repertoires in cytomegalovirus infection. Each CDR3 protein is one row after TCRdb ran MiXCR on the reads. The sample holds hundreds of thousands of distinct CDR3 sequences; about 11% are singletons and the top ten take approximately 10%. Sequencing was carried out using PBMCs. The receptors originated from a human donor in good health (CMV status not recorded). Some clones in this sample may be carry-over from other donors' samples.

This clonotype showed up many times. The rearrangement uses TRBV6-1 and TRBJ2-3; no firm D call. This CDR3 has 18 amino acids. The germline gives CDR1 MNHNS, CDR2 SASEGT. Trimming removed 5 bases at V and 1 base at J, with 22 bases between. The CDR3 reads CASSRAQRRVPGTDTQYF. The CDR3, as DNA: TGTGCCAGCAGTCGGGCCCAACGACGGGTCCCGGGCACAGATACGCAGTATTTT.

This clonotype has ten or more counts. The CDR3 loop is CASSTRDRARNTGELFF. CDR3 bases: TGTGCCAGTAGTACCCGGGACAGGGCCCGAAACACCGGGGAGCTGTTTTTT. The V and J genes are TRBV19 and TRBJ2-2; TRBD1 agrees at 9 bases. The CDR3 contains 17 residues. J gave up 2 bases and V 4 bases, and 8 bases lay outside the gene matches. Germline CDR1 reads LNHDA; CDR2 reads SQIVND (reference sequence).

As regards this clonotype: A read error may explain this, as a much larger clone is one base away. The chain couples TRBV20-1 to TRBJ2-1; 14 bases fit TRBD2. Germline V gene sequence: CDR1 DFQATT, CDR2 SNEGSKA (reference sequence). CDR3 size: 14 residues. After removal of 8 bases from V and 7 bases from J, the junction contained 7 bases not matched to a gene. The DNA for the CDR3 is TGCAGTACCATCGGGACTAGCGGGGGAAATGAGCAGTTCTTC. This gives the protein CSTIGTSGGNEQFF.

Many counts were recorded for this clonotype. The gene calls are TRBV7-6 and TRBJ1-6, with TRBD1 as a possible D gene (5 bases). The CDR3 loop spans 14 amino acids. The germline CDR1 and CDR2 sequences are SGHVS and FNYEAQ. V lost 3 bases to trimming and J lost 6 bases, with 9 bases between them. DNA of the CDR3: TGTGCCAGCAGCTTGGGACGGATTAATTCACCCCTCCACTTT. Translated, it gives CASSLGRINSPLHF.

This clonotype was seen at least ten times. The chain has TRBV5-1 and TRBJ1-4; 8 bases line up with TRBD1. The trim removed 0 bases at V and 8 bases at J, leaving 3 bases unmatched. Germline loops: CDR1 SGHRS, CDR2 YFSETQ. The CDR3 has 14 residues. The CDR3 sequence: CASSLGTGREKLFF. In nucleotides, the CDR3 is TGCGCCAGCAGCTTGGGGACAGGGCGCGAAAAACTGTTTTTT.

This clonotype was seen ten or more times. This chain uses TRBV18 with TRBJ1-1; D unresolved. V lost 3 bases and J 3 bases, leaving 14 bases between the germline ends. The CDR3 spans 15 residues. Germline V lookup: CDR1 KGHSH, CDR2 LQKENI. CDR3 nucleotides: TGTGCCAGCTCACCGTTGCCGGCGTCCGACACTGAAGCTTTCTTT. This encodes CASSPLPASDTEAFF.

On this clonotype: This may come from a read error, since a much larger clone is one base off. CDR3 protein: CANRQGSVNEKLFF. DNA of the CDR3: TGTGCCAACAGACAGGGTTCGGTTAATGAAAAACTGTTTTTT. This chain links TRBV6-1 with TRBJ1-4, with TRBD1 matching 7 bases. Germline V gene lookup returns CDR1 MNHNS and CDR2 SASEGT. This CDR3 contains 14 residues. The V gene end was trimmed by 10 bases and the J gene end by 4 bases; junction bases not matched to a gene: 9.

This rearrangement joins TRBV25-1 to TRBJ2-1; D call uncertain. The V end lost 3 bases, the J end lost 8 bases, and 8 bases lay between the germline ends. The CDR3 contains 12 residues. The germline V gene has CDR1 MGHDK and CDR2 SYGVNS. The DNA of the CDR3 is TGTGCCAGCAGTGACTTACGGGATGAGCAGTTCTTC. This translates into CASSDLRDEQFF.

The chain recombines TRBV4-1 with TRBJ2-7; 9 bases are shared with TRBD1. V gave up 1 base and J gave up 3 bases; unmatched junction bases: 4. This CDR3 comprises 15 residues. Per germline, CDR1 MGHRA and CDR2 YSYEKL. CDR3 bases: TGCGCCAGCAGCCAAGCAGGGACAGGGATCTACGAGCAGTACTTC. This translates into CASSQAGTGIYEQYF.

CDR3 sequence (DNA): TGCAGCGTTGATCGGGGGCTAGAGACCCAGTACTTC. This sequence encodes CSVDRGLETQYF. The chain links TRBV29-1 to TRBJ2-5; D tentatively reads TRBD1 or TRBD2 (6 bases each). V was cut by 3 bases and J by 4 bases, with 9 bases left in between. Germline assignment: CDR1 SQVTM and CDR2 ANQGSEA. This CDR3 comprises 12 residues.

The V call is TRBV2, the J call TRBJ1-1; the D gene is possibly TRBD1 (5 bases). CDR1 and CDR2 (germline): SNHLY, FYNNEI. Trimming stripped 1 base from V and 3 bases from J, with 18 bases between. This CDR3 region has 17 residues. The CDR3 bases are TGTGCCAGCAGTGAAGGTAGGCTAGGCCTAGGGGACACTGAAGCTTTCTTT. It yields the protein CASSEGRLGLGDTEAFF.

This clonotype was detected ten times or more. The chain links TRBV28 to TRBJ1-1; 9 bases line up with TRBD1. J was trimmed by 5 bases and V by 2 bases; bases with no gene match: 6. CDR1 is MDHEN and CDR2 is SYDVKM in the germline V gene. This CDR3 is built from 15 residues. The chain's CDR3 is CASSLPGTGRTEAFF. The CDR3 DNA is TGTGCCAGCAGTTTACCGGGGACAGGGAGGACTGAAGCTTTCTTT.

This clonotype was observed at least ten times. The genes are TRBV7-2 and TRBJ2-1, with 8 bases that match TRBD1. Germline lookup yields CDR1 SGHTA and CDR2 FQGNSA. V shed 1 base and J 4 bases; nucleotides not matched to a gene: 3. The CDR3 sequence is 15 residues long. The CDR3 nucleotides read TGTGCCAGCAGCTTAGTGGGACAGGCGTACAATGAGCAGTTCTTC. Its protein product is CASSLVGQAYNEQFF.

This clonotype showed up just once. Possible read error: a much larger clone is one base away. This chain links TRBV29-1 with TRBJ1-1; maybe TRBD1 (6 bases). The germline V gene has CDR1 SQVTM and CDR2 ANQGSEA. This CDR3 has 14 amino acids. Trimming took off 7 bases at V and 0 bases at J, with 15 bases between the two ends. The CDR3 DNA reads TGCAGCGCCCGGGAGAGGGGGTTGAACACTGAAGCTTTCTTT. Translating gives CSARERGLNTEAFF.

This clonotype occurred many times. The CDR3 nucleotides are TGTGCCAGCAGTGAAGGAGGGACAGGCATCTACGAGCAGTACTTC. This gives the protein CASSEGGTGIYEQYF. The rearrangement links TRBV25-1 to TRBJ2-7; 8 positions match TRBD1. CDR3 length: 15 residues. CDR1 is MGHDK and CDR2 is SYGVNS in the germline V gene. V lost 2 bases to trimming and J lost 3 bases; unmatched junction nucleotides: 6.

This clonotype has ten or more counts. This sequence joins TRBV6-1 and TRBJ2-6, with D perhaps TRBD1 (5 bases). CDR3 size: 15 residues. Looked up from germline, CDR1 is MNHNS and CDR2 is SASEGT. V shed 4 bases and J shed 0 bases, with 7 bases lying between them. DNA for the CDR3: TGTGCCAGCAGTGGACAGAGCTCTGGGGCCAACGTCCTGACTTTC. Its translation is CASSGQSSGANVLTF.

This sequence joins TRBV15 and TRBJ2-1; tentative D call: TRBD2 (6 bases). This CDR3 is built from 15 residues. The ends were cut back, 3 bases at V and 2 bases at J, with 11 bases in the middle. CDR1 and CDR2 from the germline V gene are LNHNV and YYDKDF (reference sequence). The CDR3 region has the DNA TGTGCCACCAGCAGTGTAGCGGACCCCTACAATGAGCAGTTCTTC. Translation gives CATSSVADPYNEQFF. Based on the CDR3 plus reference TRBV15 and TRBJ2-1, the full variable domain is DAMVIQNPRYQVTQFGKPVTLSCSQTLNHNVMYWYQQKSSQAPKLLFHYYDKDFNNEADTPDNFQSRRPNTSFCFLDIRSPGLGDTAMYLCATSSVADPYNEQFFGPGTRLTVL.

In this sample, this clonotype turned up many times. This sequence joins TRBV5-4 and TRBJ2-7; 7 bases are shared with TRBD1. The germline CDR1 and CDR2 sequences are SGHNT and YYREEE (reference sequence). The CDR3 extends over 15 amino acids. V gave up 2 bases and J gave up 1 base; unmatched junction bases: 6. In nucleotides, the CDR3 is TGTGCCAGCAGCTTTGGACAGGCCACTTCCTACGAGCAGTACTTC. Translated: CASSFGQATSYEQYF. Filled out from reference TRBV5-4 and TRBJ2-7, the complete variable domain reads ETGVTQSPTHLIKTRGQQVTLRCSSQSGHNTVSWYQQALGQGPQFIFQYYREEENGRGNFPPRFSGLQFPNYSSELNVNALELDDSALYLCASSFGQATSYEQYFGPGTRLTVT.

This clonotype was recorded at least ten times. The chain combines TRBV6-1 with TRBJ1-5; a weak D match, TRBD1 (6 bases). V lost 4 bases to trimming and J lost 7 bases, with 11 bases between them. The CDR3 has 13 residues. Looked up from germline, CDR1 is MNHNS and CDR2 is SASEGT. The CDR3 sequence is CASSVPRGQPQHF. CDR3 DNA sequence: TGTGCCAGCAGTGTCCCAAGGGGGCAGCCCCAGCATTTT.

The CDR3 region has the DNA TGTGCCAGTAGCCCGGGGGGACAAGGTCAGCCCCAGCATTTT. Its protein is CASSPGGQGQPQHF. The V and J genes are TRBV19 and TRBJ1-5; D perhaps matches TRBD1 (6 bases). Germline V gene lookup returns CDR1 LNHDA and CDR2 SQIVND (reference sequence). The CDR3 is 14 residues long. The ends were cut back, 6 bases at V and 6 bases at J, with 15 bases in the middle.

This clonotype was recorded at least ten times. The chain recombines TRBV20-1 with TRBJ1-4; 8 bases are shared with TRBD1. J was trimmed by 7 bases and V by 3 bases; bases with no gene match: 7. CDR3 size: 14 residues. Germline CDR1 DFQATT, CDR2 SNEGSKA (reference sequence). The CDR3 region is CSASGQGGGEKLFF. CDR3 sequence (DNA): TGCAGTGCTAGTGGACAGGGTGGCGGTGAAAAACTGTTTTTT.

The table lists this clonotype with many counts. V and J are TRBV11-2 and TRBJ1-3; 9 nucleotides line up with TRBD1. The J segment lost 3 bases and the V segment lost 5 bases, leaving 8 bases of the junction unmatched. The CDR3 totals 16 residues. CDR1 SGHAT and CDR2 FQNNGV come from the germline V gene. Here the CDR3 reads CASSHNRGLIGNTIYF. CDR3 sequence (DNA): TGTGCCAGCAGCCACAACAGGGGGCTAATTGGAAACACCATATATTTT.

The gene calls are TRBV20-1 and TRBJ2-3, with no clear D. The V and J ends lost 6 bases and 2 bases respectively, with 15 bases between them. Germline CDR1 reads DFQATT; CDR2 reads SNEGSKA (reference sequence). This CDR3 comprises 14 residues. CDR3 sequence reads: CSAKSDTHTDTQYF. The CDR3 DNA follows: TGCAGTGCAAAGAGTGACACTCACACAGATACGCAGTATTTT.

Of note for this clonotype: Relative to the germline gene, one junction end is altered; a read error may explain this. This sequence joins TRBV3-1 and TRBJ2-1; D not certain. Germline V gives CDR1 LGHDT, CDR2 YNNKEL (reference sequence). The CDR3 length is 13 residues. The DNA of the CDR3 is TGTGCCAGCAGCCAAGTAAGAGCGAATGGGCAGTTCTTC. Protein product: CASSQVRANGQFF.

This clonotype has ten or more counts. The V call is TRBV5-6, the J call TRBJ2-2, with D perhaps assigned TRBD1 or TRBD2 (5 bases each). This CDR3 is built from 17 residues. CDR1 SGHDT and CDR2 YYEEEE come from the germline V gene. Trimming shortened V by 6 bases and J by 0 bases, and 18 bases separated the two germline ends. The CDR3 spells CASTPLGVYANTGELFF. The CDR3 DNA reads as TGTGCCAGCACCCCCCTGGGGGTATACGCGAACACCGGGGAGCTGTTTTTT.

This clonotype was seen a few times. The chain couples TRBV18 to TRBJ2-5; 9 nucleotides match TRBD2. Germline assignment: CDR1 KGHSH and CDR2 LQKENI. Trimming took 3 bases from V and 5 from J; bases not matched to a gene: 10. CDR3 length: 16 residues. The CDR3 region has the DNA TGTGCCAGCTCACCTGGGCGGGAGGGCCGACGTGAGACCCAGTACTTC. This gives the protein CASSPGREGRRETQYF.

This clonotype was recorded once. The chain is built from TRBV5-1 and TRBJ1-1; D unclear. The germline gives CDR1 SGHRS, CDR2 YFSETQ. The V and J ends lost 4 bases and 3 bases respectively, with 13 bases between them. The CDR3 is 14 residues long. The CDR3 region has the DNA TGCGCCAGCAGCGCTCAAAATGCGGACACTGAAGCTTTCTTT. This sequence encodes CASSAQNADTEAFF.

The gene calls are TRBV19 and TRBJ2-7; the match to TRBD1 covers 8 bases. The length of the CDR3 is 15 residues. Germline CDR1 LNHDA, CDR2 SQIVND (reference sequence). V lost 6 bases and J lost 0; bases outside the gene matches: 7. The CDR3 spells CASSRTGRSSYEQYF. CDR3 coding DNA: TGTGCCAGTAGCAGGACAGGGAGGAGCTCCTACGAGCAGTACTTC.